A selection of T cell receptor beta chains follows, all from one sample in a study of T-cell memory formation after mild COVID-19. TCRdb independently ran MiXCR on the 5' RACE reads; one entry per CDR3 protein. The sample lists roughly 310,000 distinct CDR3 sequences, 15% occurring once. What was sequenced was PBMCs or a T cell subset sorted from them (not recorded which). Every receptor here comes from a man between 18 and 35 years old who had mild COVID-19 (a few samples of this study predate the infection). Cell type and time point are not known. CDR3s include the opening cysteine and the closing phenylalanine or tryptophan.

J gene: TRBJ2-5
CDR3 length: 15
V gene: TRBV15
CDR3 protein: CATSRKKTDQETQYF

J gene: TRBJ2-5
CDR3 length: 15
V gene: TRBV6-1
CDR3 protein: CASSNTGTSSETQYF

J gene: TRBJ1-1
CDR3 length: 15
V gene: TRBV9
CDR3 protein: CASSVFGSLNTEAFF

J gene: TRBJ2-5
CDR3 length: 15
V gene: TRBV7-2
CDR3 protein: CASSLSRTRPSTQYF

J gene: TRBJ1-2
CDR3 length: 14
V gene: TRBV6-2/TRBV6-3
CDR3 protein: CASSYPDSWYGYTF

J gene: TRBJ2-3
CDR3 length: 13
V gene: TRBV5-6
CDR3 protein: CASSWDVADTQYF

J gene: TRBJ1-4
CDR3 length: 15
V gene: TRBV11-2
CDR3 protein: CASSGRVATNEKLFF

J gene: TRBJ2-1
CDR3 length: 13
V gene: TRBV18
CDR3 protein: CASSAVQENEQFF

J gene: TRBJ2-1
CDR3 length: 16
V gene: TRBV7-6
CDR3 protein: CASSFSSGGARSEQFF

J gene: TRBJ2-1
CDR3 length: 14
V gene: TRBV7-9
CDR3 protein: CASSHRGAYNEQFF

J gene: TRBJ2-7
CDR3 length: 12
V gene: TRBV12-3/TRBV12-4
CDR3 protein: CASSSPPAEQYF

J gene: TRBJ2-3
CDR3 length: 12
V gene: TRBV20-1
CDR3 protein: CSARWEADTQYF

J gene: TRBJ2-1
CDR3 length: 12
V gene: TRBV28
CDR3 protein: CASSLVVREQFF

J gene: TRBJ2-2
CDR3 length: 15
V gene: TRBV20-1
CDR3 protein: CSASRLARGTGELFF

J gene: TRBJ1-2
CDR3 length: 13
V gene: TRBV7-9
CDR3 protein: CASSLTDNYGYTF

J gene: TRBJ1-2
CDR3 length: 12
V gene: TRBV28
CDR3 protein: CASSFWGNGYTF

J gene: TRBJ1-4
CDR3 length: 12
V gene: TRBV5-1
CDR3 protein: CASSITGGILFF

J gene: TRBJ1-1
CDR3 length: 15
V gene: TRBV5-1
CDR3 protein: CASREQGGTQGEAFF

J gene: TRBJ2-3
CDR3 length: 16
V gene: TRBV5-1
CDR3 protein: CASSPGGAQVTDTQYF

J gene: TRBJ1-6
CDR3 length: 12
V gene: TRBV18
CDR3 protein: CASSPVGSPLHF

J gene: TRBJ2-3
CDR3 length: 13
V gene: TRBV20-1
CDR3 protein: CSPRDKTDYTQYF

J gene: TRBJ2-7
CDR3 length: 14
V gene: TRBV10-3
CDR3 protein: CAIRGTGGFGEQYF

J gene: TRBJ1-5
CDR3 length: 12
V gene: TRBV6-6
CDR3 protein: CASSLYNQPQHF

J gene: TRBJ2-1
CDR3 length: 17
V gene: TRBV6-5
CDR3 protein: CASSYSRARGAYNEQFF

J gene: TRBJ2-1
CDR3 length: 12
V gene: TRBV30
CDR3 protein: CAWSVLGNEQFF

J gene: TRBJ2-3
CDR3 length: 17
V gene: TRBV4-2
CDR3 protein: CASSQDSGLTAADTQYF

J gene: TRBJ2-1
CDR3 length: 14
V gene: TRBV2
CDR3 protein: CARDPGQGYNEQFF

J gene: TRBJ2-5
CDR3 length: 13
V gene: TRBV10-3
CDR3 protein: CAISGVGIETQYF

J gene: TRBJ2-3
CDR3 length: 17
V gene: TRBV24-1
CDR3 protein: CATSDQTSGGFTDTQYF

J gene: TRBJ1-1
CDR3 length: 13
V gene: TRBV27
CDR3 protein: CASTGQGEDLAFF

J gene: TRBJ2-5
CDR3 length: 16
V gene: TRBV27
CDR3 protein: CASSFGGRPYQETQYF

J gene: TRBJ2-7
CDR3 length: 15
V gene: TRBV7-2
CDR3 protein: CASSLMSFSSYEQYF

J gene: TRBJ1-1
CDR3 length: 15
V gene: TRBV15
CDR3 protein: CATSRDLGWDTEAFF

J gene: TRBJ2-7
CDR3 length: 13
V gene: TRBV25-1
CDR3 protein: CASSVTDPYEQYF

J gene: TRBJ1-2
CDR3 length: 12
V gene: TRBV29-1
CDR3 protein: CSVEGQGHGYTF

J gene: TRBJ2-2
CDR3 length: 14
V gene: TRBV5-1
CDR3 protein: CASSLGQVVGELFF

J gene: TRBJ2-2
CDR3 length: 15
V gene: TRBV5-1
CDR3 protein: CASSLVLSNTGELFF

J gene: TRBJ1-6
CDR3 length: 13
V gene: TRBV10-3
CDR3 protein: CAISGSGNSPLHF

J gene: TRBJ2-5
CDR3 length: 11
V gene: TRBV7-2
CDR3 protein: CASSFWGTQYF

J gene: TRBJ2-7
CDR3 length: 15
V gene: TRBV5-1
CDR3 protein: CASSTRTGVFYEQYF

J gene: TRBJ2-3
CDR3 length: 15
V gene: TRBV5-1
CDR3 protein: CASRGGTVSTDTQYF

J gene: TRBJ2-5
CDR3 length: 12
V gene: TRBV2
CDR3 protein: CARAGASETQYF

J gene: TRBJ1-1
CDR3 length: 13
V gene: TRBV12-3/TRBV12-4
CDR3 protein: CASSFGSSTEAFF

J gene: TRBJ1-1
CDR3 length: 13
V gene: TRBV4-3
CDR3 protein: CASSQGQGAKAFF

J gene: TRBJ2-1
CDR3 length: 16
V gene: TRBV12-3/TRBV12-4
CDR3 protein: CASSSPTEGGQGEQFF

J gene: TRBJ2-5
CDR3 length: 13
V gene: TRBV6-5
CDR3 protein: CASTPRTGGTQYF

J gene: TRBJ2-1
CDR3 length: 14
V gene: TRBV9
CDR3 protein: CASSVEDSYNEQFF

J gene: TRBJ1-1
CDR3 length: 12
V gene: TRBV4-1
CDR3 protein: CASSQDLGEAFF

J gene: TRBJ2-7
CDR3 length: 13
V gene: TRBV9
CDR3 protein: CASSRMVGYEQYF

J gene: TRBJ1-5
CDR3 length: 16
V gene: TRBV15
CDR3 protein: CATSREGRGHEQPQHF

J gene: TRBJ2-2
CDR3 length: 16
V gene: TRBV20-1
CDR3 protein: CSARDRGREWSGELFF

J gene: TRBJ1-1
CDR3 length: 15
V gene: TRBV7-7
CDR3 protein: CASSPPGTGIGEAFF

J gene: TRBJ2-7
CDR3 length: 15
V gene: TRBV9
CDR3 protein: CASSVGTGGSYEQYF

J gene: TRBJ2-1
CDR3 length: 15
V gene: TRBV4-2
CDR3 protein: CASSQLAGGRNEQFF

J gene: TRBJ1-1
CDR3 length: 13
V gene: TRBV4-3
CDR3 protein: CASSQVPRAEAFF

J gene: TRBJ1-5
CDR3 length: 16
V gene: TRBV20-1
CDR3 protein: CSARDHGASLYQPQHF

J gene: TRBJ1-1
CDR3 length: 13
V gene: TRBV18
CDR3 protein: CASSPIGNTEAFF

J gene: TRBJ2-2
CDR3 length: 14
V gene: TRBV4-2
CDR3 protein: CASSQGIDARELFF

J gene: TRBJ1-5
CDR3 length: 15
V gene: TRBV5-1
CDR3 protein: CASSLGGLSNQPQHF

J gene: TRBJ2-2
CDR3 length: 15
V gene: TRBV19
CDR3 protein: CASSPGQTNTGELFF